This TCR beta chain was recorded in a study of cytomegalovirus exposure and HLA in healthy donors. General study results and limits: A few CMV-associated chains proved CMV antigen-specific in vitro. There were some public TCRs occurring in many donors, but most TCR sequences were rare.

Trimming took off 0 bases at V and 2 bases at J, with 5 bases between the two ends. The V gene's germline CDR1 is WSHSY and CDR2 SAAADI. This CDR3 has 15 amino acids. Here immunoSEQ multiplex PCR was the method, and the copy in TCRdb shows in-frame clones only, minus some. The sample shows tens of thousands of clones, around 95% of them seen only once. About this clone: Its antigen is unidentified.

The receptor comes from a man between 18 and 35 years old in good health and CMV-seronegative. The sequencing sample was made of PBMCs. The chain joins TRBV10-2 to TRBJ1-6; D is uncertain. CDR3 protein: CASSESLPYNSPLHF. In DNA, the CDR3 is TGCGCCAGCAGTGAGTCCCTACCCTATAATTCACCCCTCCACTTT.